Each of the 32 T cell receptor beta chains below was sequenced from the same sample in a study of shared clonotypes between healthy human individuals. Profiled with immunoSEQ multiplex PCR; TCRdb holds only in-frame clones, not every one. The table has about 2.1 million clones, roughly 95% seen once; the top ten hold approximately 1.6%. As defined, naive CD8 cells were CD45RO-negative and positively selected for CCR7, with terminally differentiated effector memory CD45RA+ cells excluded. The sequenced material came from naive CD8+ T cells from PBMCs. The receptors shown here come from a man aged 18-30 years in good health. Some clones in this sample may be carry-over from other donors' samples.

The chain employs TRBV12-2 and TRBJ2-7; the table's D call, TRBD2, has no DNA check behind it. TRBV12-2 constitutes a pseudogene. The CDR3 loop spans 16 amino acids. CDR3 protein: CASRFSPNSTGGEQYF. The CDR3 nucleotides read TGTGCAAGTCGCTTTAGTCCCAACAGTACCGGGGGCGAGCAGTACTTC.

This clone was seen once. V gene TRBV27 combines with J gene TRBJ1-2; D gene ambiguous. Germline CDR1 and CDR2: MNHEY and SMNVEV (reference sequence). CDR3 size: 14 residues. V lost 5 bases, J lost 6 bases, and 16 bases lay in between. The CDR3, as DNA: TGTGCCAGCAGTCTCCGGGCTTCCAACCATGGCTACACCTTC. Protein: CASSLRASNHGYTF.

The CDR3 sequence is CASSFLAGTAYGYTF. DNA for the CDR3: TGTGCCAGCAGTTTTCTAGCCGGGACAGCTTATGGCTACACCTTC. The rearrangement links TRBV5-6 to TRBJ1-2, with TRBD1 identical over 7 bases. The CDR3 extends over 15 amino acids. Unmatched junction bases numbered 12, after V lost 5 bases and J lost 5 bases. Per germline, CDR1 SGHDT and CDR2 YYEEEE.

The V gene is TRBV10-1, the J gene TRBJ2-3, with TRBD2 matching 8 bases. CDR1 is WNHNN and CDR2 is SYGVQD in the germline V gene (reference sequence). Trimming took 6 bases from V and 2 from J; bases not matched to a gene: 7. CDR3 length equals 15 residues. The CDR3 nucleotides read TGCGCCAGCAGCGTACTAGCGGACACCACAGATACGCAGTATTTT. Residues: CASSVLADTTDTQYF.

As DNA, the CDR3 is TGCGCCAGCAGCTGGAACCCCGACCAGCTAGCGGGAGACCCCGATACGCAGTATTTT. Translated: CASSWNPDQLAGDPDTQYF. The chain links TRBV5-1 to TRBJ2-3, with TRBD2 matching 10 bases. The CDR3 totals 19 residues. Per germline, CDR1 SGHRS and CDR2 YFSETQ. With 3 bases clipped from V and 6 bases from J, the junction kept 19 bases outside the gene matches. The full variable domain, with the rest looked up from reference TRBV5-1 and TRBJ2-3, is KAGVTQTPRYLIKTRGQQVTLSCSPISGHRSVSWYQQTPGQGLQFLFEYFSETQRNKGNFPGRFSGRQFSNSRSEMNVSTLELGDSALYLCASSWNPDQLAGDPDTQYFGPGTRLTVL.

The gene calls are TRBV7-9 and TRBJ2-1; D is ambiguous. Per the germline V gene, CDR1 is SEHNR and CDR2 is FQNEAQ (reference sequence). The CDR3 extends over 12 amino acids. The V gene lost 5 bases and the J gene lost 5 bases, with 7 bases spanning the gap. This CDR3 is CASSIINNEQFF. Written as DNA, the CDR3 is TGTGCCAGCAGCATCATTAACAATGAGCAGTTCTTC.

Comments on this clone: The same CDR3 can be traced to other DNA sequences in this sample. DNA for the CDR3: TGTGCCAGCAGTTACAGGGAGGGGAATTCACCCCTCCACTTT. Translated, it gives CASSYREGNSPLHF. V and J are TRBV6-5 and TRBJ1-6; tentatively, D is TRBD1 (5 bases). The CDR3 contains 14 residues. Trimming pared 2 bases from V and 7 bases from J, leaving 9 bases between. CDR1 is MNHEY and CDR2 is SVGAGI in the germline V gene.

The chain uses TRBV7-2 and TRBJ2-3; D is unresolved. The CDR3 length is 14 residues. Germline V gives CDR1 SGHTA, CDR2 FQGNSA. Trimming removed 1 base at V and 0 bases at J, with 5 bases between. CDR3 DNA: TGTGCCAGCAGCTTAGTCGGCAGCACAGATACGCAGTATTTT. Protein product: CASSLVGSTDTQYF.

The rearrangement uses TRBV4-1 and TRBJ2-1, with no clear D. Germline V gene sequence: CDR1 MGHRA, CDR2 YSYEKL. Trimming stripped 3 bases from V and 8 bases from J, with 11 bases between. The CDR3 spans 13 residues. The CDR3 nucleotides are TGCGCCAGCAGCCATCCAGGAAGGGATGAGCAGTTCTTC. The encoded protein is CASSHPGRDEQFF.

The chain has TRBV7-6 and TRBJ1-4; D unresolved. CDR1 SGHVS and CDR2 FNYEAQ come from the germline V gene. With 1 base removed from V and 1 base from J, the gap between germline ends came to 10 bases. The CDR3 length is 16 residues. The CDR3 reads CASSLVSVVTNEKLFF. CDR3 sequence (DNA): TGTGCCAGCAGCTTAGTTTCGGTAGTAACTAATGAAAAACTGTTTTTT.

This rearrangement joins TRBV10-3 to TRBJ1-3; 9 bases fit TRBD1. Trimming cost V 7 bases and J 8 bases; bases outside gene matches: 9. Germline values: CDR1 ENHRY, CDR2 SYGVKD. This CDR3 spans 14 amino acids. CDR3 bases: TGTGCCATCAATACAGGGGGCATCGGCCACACCATATATTTT. Translated, it gives CAINTGGIGHTIYF.

The chain couples TRBV4-1 to TRBJ2-7, with unresolved D. Germline lookup yields CDR1 MGHRA and CDR2 YSYEKL. This CDR3 region has 16 residues. V lost 1 base to trimming and J lost 0 bases, with 13 bases between them. The CDR3 sequence: CASSQGASESSYEQYF. DNA for the CDR3: TGCGCCAGCAGCCAAGGGGCATCGGAGAGCTCCTACGAGCAGTACTTC.

The chain has TRBV10-3 and TRBJ2-3; D ambiguous. This CDR3 is 16 amino acids long. With 7 bases removed from V and 2 bases from J, the gap between germline ends came to 19 bases. The germline V gene encodes CDR1 ENHRY and CDR2 SYGVKD. CDR3 amino acids: CAITKVLPAATDTQYF. Here the CDR3 DNA reads TGTGCCATCACAAAGGTCCTCCCGGCGGCCACAGATACGCAGTATTTT.

This chain uses TRBV10-1 with TRBJ1-5; D gene ambiguous. CDR1 and CDR2 from the germline V gene are WNHNN and SYGVQD (reference sequence). The CDR3 runs 13 residues. V was shortened by 6 bases and J by 0 bases, with 6 bases between the two germline ends. The CDR3 DNA reads TGCGCCAGCAGGTCTTATAGCAATCAGCCCCAGCATTTT. Translation gives CASRSYSNQPQHF.

The CDR3 sequence is CASSQTATGELFF. Written as DNA, the CDR3 is TGCGCCAGCAGCCAGACTGCCACCGGGGAGCTGTTTTTT. The gene calls are TRBV4-1 and TRBJ2-2; D unresolved. Trimming removed 3 bases from V and 4 bases from J, with 6 bases in between. Germline V gene sequence: CDR1 MGHRA, CDR2 YSYEKL. This CDR3 region has 13 residues.

Comment on this clone: A junction boundary mismatches the germline segment, possibly from a read error. The V gene is TRBV28, the J gene TRBJ2-1; 11 nucleotides line up with TRBD1. Germline V gives CDR1 MDHEN, CDR2 SYDVKM. The CDR3 contains 17 residues. CDR3 amino acids: CVSSPTYRTGGRNEQFF. CDR3 bases: TGTGTCAGCAGTCCAACCTACCGGACAGGGGGCCGGAATGAGCAGTTCTTC.

The chain is built from TRBV4-2 and TRBJ1-4; tentative D call: TRBD1 (5 bases). CDR1 is LGHNA, CDR2 YNFKEQ, per germline. This CDR3 is built from 16 residues. Trimming cost V 0 bases and J 2 bases, with 10 bases left between them. Here the CDR3 DNA reads TGTGCCAGCAGCCAAGAAGAGGGGAGGACTAATGAAAAACTGTTTTTT. Its translation: CASSQEEGRTNEKLFF.

V is TRBV4-1 and J is TRBJ2-1; D is perhaps TRBD1 or TRBD2 (6 bases each). V shed 1 base and J shed 8 bases, with 18 bases lying between them. Germline loops: CDR1 MGHRA, CDR2 YSYEKL. The CDR3 loop spans 16 amino acids. The CDR3 bases are TGCGCCAGCAGCCAAGCTAGAGGGGGGTACGGCGATGAGCAGTTCTTC. Residues: CASSQARGGYGDEQFF.

The rearrangement joins TRBV7-9 to TRBJ2-7; D uncertain. This CDR3 contains 12 residues. Looked up from germline, CDR1 is SEHNR and CDR2 is FQNEAQ (reference sequence). Trimming took 5 bases from V and 13 from J, leaving 18 bases between them. The CDR3 coding sequence is TGTGCCAGCAGCCCCCCCCAGACCCAACACTACTTC. Its protein is CASSPPQTQHYF.

This clone was observed once. This same CDR3 is encoded by further DNA sequences in the sample. The gene calls are TRBV9 and TRBJ2-5; tentatively, D is TRBD1 or TRBD2 (7 bases each). The V gene lost 2 bases and the J gene lost 5 bases, with 13 bases spanning the gap. There are 14 residues in the CDR3. Germline assignment: CDR1 SGDLS and CDR2 YYNGEE. This CDR3 reads CASSVSGGGETQYF. CDR3 nucleotide sequence: TGTGCCAGCAGCGTCTCAGGGGGAGGGGAGACCCAGTACTTC.

The CDR3, as DNA: TGTGCCAGCAGCTTAGGGGCCGGGATTTTGCTCGAGCAGTACTTC. Protein product: CASSLGAGILLEQYF. V and J are TRBV7-8 and TRBJ2-7, with D possibly matching TRBD2 (5 bases). The CDR3 has 15 residues. From germline, CDR1 is SGHVS and CDR2 FQNEAQ. The germline V and J ends were trimmed by 1 base and 6 bases, with 16 bases remaining between them.

The chain joins TRBV9 to TRBJ2-5, with D unclear. Germline CDR1 is SGDLS and CDR2 is YYNGEE. V lost 7 bases and J lost 2, with 9 bases in between. This CDR3 has 12 residues. CDR3 in DNA: TGTGCCAGCGCGGCTGATCAAGAGACCCAGTACTTC. Translated, it gives CASAADQETQYF.

This chain links TRBV6-7 with TRBJ2-7, with TRBD1 matching 8 bases. TRBV6-7 is an open reading frame whose function is uncertain. This CDR3 is built from 18 residues. Trimming cost V 10 bases and J 3 bases; bases outside gene matches: 23. In DNA form, the CDR3 reads TGTGCCACCCTCCTTTTCACCTCGACAGGGGCCGGGGTCTACGAGCAGTACTTC. Its protein product is CATLLFTSTGAGVYEQYF.

This clone was observed once. This sequence joins TRBV27 and TRBJ2-3; 7 nucleotides match TRBD1. CDR1 and CDR2 (germline): MNHEY, SMNVEV (reference sequence). CDR3 length: 15 amino acids. The junction had 6 bases not matched to a gene; V was cut back by 5 bases and J by 1 base. The CDR3 DNA reads TGTGCCAGCAGTAGACAGGGACGCGGCACAGATACGCAGTATTTT. Translating gives CASSRQGRGTDTQYF.

The chain recombines TRBV2 with TRBJ1-2, with D unclear. The V gene's germline CDR1 is SNHLY and CDR2 FYNNEI. V was shortened by 6 bases and J by 3 bases, with 11 bases between the two germline ends. The CDR3 runs to 13 residues. CDR3: CASRLRTDYGYTF. CDR3 nucleotide sequence: TGTGCCAGCAGGCTCCGGACGGACTATGGCTACACCTTC.

This chain joins TRBV7-9 and TRBJ1-2, with TRBD1 matching over 7 bases. CDR3 length: 16 residues. The junction had 5 bases not matched to a gene; V was cut back by 0 bases and J by 1 base. Looked up from germline, CDR1 is SEHNR and CDR2 is FQNEAQ (reference sequence). CDR3 sequence: CASSLAGTESNYGYTF. CDR3 nucleotides: TGTGCCAGCAGCTTAGCCGGGACAGAAAGTAACTATGGCTACACCTTC.

V and J are TRBV4-1 and TRBJ2-6, with D tentatively TRBD2 (5 bases). Per the germline V gene, CDR1 is MGHRA and CDR2 is YSYEKL. The CDR3 length is 15 residues. The ends were cut back, 4 bases at V and 6 bases at J, with 13 bases in the middle. This chain's CDR3 is CASSPGTPMANVLTF. DNA of the CDR3: TGCGCCAGCAGCCCGGGAACGCCCATGGCCAACGTCCTGACTTTC.

The chain combines TRBV27 with TRBJ2-5; 7 nucleotides line up with TRBD2. Germline-derived CDR1 and CDR2 are MNHEY and SMNVEV (reference sequence). CDR3 length: 14 residues. The J segment lost 7 bases and the V segment lost 5 bases, leaving 10 bases of the junction unmatched. Written as DNA, the CDR3 is TGTGCCAGCAGTAGACAGCCCGGCGGGGGGACCCAGTACTTC. Encoded protein: CASSRQPGGGTQYF.

The chain couples TRBV6-1 to TRBJ1-4, with D possibly TRBD1 on 6 matching bases. The V gene's germline CDR1 is MNHNS and CDR2 SASEGT. The V end was cut by 1 base, the J end by 10 bases, with 16 bases between. The CDR3 runs 15 residues. For the CDR3, the DNA is TGTGCCAGCAGTGAAGAAGGGGGGCTACCGGGAAAACTGTTTTTT. It encodes CASSEEGGLPGKLFF.

CDR3 coding DNA: TGTGCCACCAGCAGAACTACACGGCCCAATCAGCCCCAGCATTTT. Translation: CATSRTTRPNQPQHF. This rearrangement joins TRBV15 to TRBJ1-5; D call uncertain. The germline V and J ends were trimmed by 2 bases and 3 bases, with 11 bases remaining between them. The CDR3 sequence is 15 residues long. The germline V gene has CDR1 LNHNV and CDR2 YYDKDF (reference sequence).

This chain links TRBV7-9 with TRBJ2-7, with a tentative D call TRBD2 (6 bases). Looked up from germline, CDR1 is SEHNR and CDR2 is FQNEAQ (reference sequence). The CDR3 has 13 residues. The ends were cut back, 3 bases at V and 3 bases at J, with 9 bases in the middle. CDR3 nucleotides: TGTGCCAGCAGCTTCCGGGACTTCTACGAGCAGTACTTC. It translates to CASSFRDFYEQYF. The variable domain in full, with the rest retrieved from reference TRBV7-9 and TRBJ2-7, is DTGVSQNPRHKITKRGQNVTFRCDPISEHNRLYWYRQTLGQGPEFLTYFQNEAQLEKSRLLSDRFSAERPKGSFSTLEIQRTEQGDSAMYLCASSFRDFYEQYFGPGTRLTVT.

V and J are TRBV6-1 and TRBJ1-1; D not certain. Germline V gives CDR1 MNHNS, CDR2 SASEGT. The length of the CDR3 is 14 residues. The V gene lost 3 bases and the J gene lost 5 bases, with 13 bases spanning the gap. CDR3 loop: CASSDRAQGTEAFF. The CDR3 DNA follows: TGTGCCAGCAGTGACCGGGCCCAAGGAACTGAAGCTTTCTTT.